This is a list of T cell receptor beta chains from one sample in a study of Ad26.COV2.S vaccination and SARS-CoV-2 variants. Produced via immunoSEQ multiplex PCR; TCRdb's table is partial and in-frame only. The profile covers 300,000 to 500,000 clones, with about 88% appearing a single time and 3% to 4.5% taken by the ten largest. The starting material was peripheral blood, obtained in a trial of Ad26.COV2.S vaccine versus placebo. Source of these receptors: a person aged 18-60 years who received the Ad26.COV2.S COVID-19 vaccine or a placebo. Both conserved end residues are part of each CDR3. D genes are given only for firm matches. Clone size is given for some rows only: seen once, a few or many times, or a class if the clone is expanded.

v_call,d_call,clone_size,j_call,cdr3_aa,cdr3_nt
TRBV5-1,.,.,TRBJ1-6,CASSFEGPPSNSPLHF,TGCGCCAGCAGCTTTGAAGGGCCCCCTTCTAATTCACCCCTCCACTTT
TRBV2,.,once,TRBJ2-7,CASSGNFGEQYF,TGTGCCAGCAGTGGCAATTTTGGCGAGCAGTACTTC
TRBV6-2/TRBV6-3,TRBD1,.,TRBJ2-2,CASSPGTALNTGELFF,TGTGCCAGCAGTCCAGGGACAGCTTTGAACACCGGGGAGCTGTTTTTT
TRBV5-1,.,.,TRBJ2-3,CASSLGLATDTQYF,TGCGCCAGCAGCTTGGGCCTGGCCACAGATACGCAGTATTTT
TRBV6-5,.,once,TRBJ1-4,CASSYSGRRGEELFF,TGTGCCAGCAGTTACTCCGGCAGGCGTGGTGAAGAACTGTTTTTT
TRBV29-1,.,.,TRBJ2-7,CSVEDSGEQYF,TGCAGCGTTGAAGATTCGGGCGAGCAGTACTTC
TRBV9,.,once,TRBJ2-1,CASSVYPPNEQFF,TGTGCCAGCAGCGTATACCCTCCCAATGAGCAGTTCTTC
TRBV7-2,.,.,TRBJ2-5,CASSLAPGLQTQYF,TGTGCCAGCAGCTTAGCTCCAGGGCTGCAGACCCAGTACTTC
TRBV11-2,.,.,TRBJ2-2,CASSLVLQGSAGELFF,TGTGCCAGCAGCTTAGTGCTACAGGGTTCCGCCGGGGAGCTGTTTTTT
TRBV5-6,.,.,TRBJ1-2,CASSSRDPGGYTF,TGTGCCAGCAGCTCCCGGGATCCTGGGGGCTACACCTTC
TRBV6-5,.,.,TRBJ2-6,CASSPHISGANVLTF,TGTGCCAGCAGCCCCCATATCTCTGGGGCCAACGTCCTGACTTTC
TRBV2,.,.,TRBJ1-4,CASSADPSTNEKLFF,TGTGCCAGCAGCGCGGATCCTTCAACTAATGAAAAACTGTTTTTT
TRBV7-8,TRBD1,.,TRBJ1-5,CASSPRTGVNQPQHF,TGTGCCAGCAGCCCCCGGACAGGGGTCAATCAGCCCCAGCATTTT
TRBV18,.,.,TRBJ2-1,CASSPETGRYNEQFF,TGTGCCAGCTCACCAGAGACAGGGAGGTACAATGAGCAGTTCTTC
TRBV6-1,TRBD2,.,TRBJ2-5,CASSERRVAGVGETQYF,TGTGCCAGCAGTGAAAGGAGGGTAGCGGGGGTGGGAGAGACCCAGTACTTC
TRBV12-3/TRBV12-4,.,.,TRBJ2-5,CASSFDSSGAQYF,TGTGCCAGCAGCTTTGACAGTTCGGGGGCCCAGTACTTC
TRBV11-2,TRBD1,.,TRBJ2-7,CASSLAGQGMYEQYF,TGTGCCAGCAGCTTAGCGGGACAGGGAATGTACGAGCAGTACTTC
TRBV12-3/TRBV12-4,.,once,TRBJ1-2,CASSFRQVGGYTF,TGTGCCAGCAGTTTTAGACAAGTCGGTGGCTACACCTTC
TRBV5-1,.,once,TRBJ2-7,CASSLGQGGHEQYF,TGCGCCAGCAGCTTGGGACAGGGAGGCCACGAGCAGTACTTC
TRBV7-9,TRBD1,.,TRBJ1-2,CASSLGQGYGYTF,TGTGCCAGCAGCCTGGGACAGGGTTATGGCTACACCTTC
TRBV18,TRBD1,.,TRBJ1-3,CASSSTGTGSSGNTIYF,TGTGCCAGCTCATCCACCGGGACAGGGAGCTCTGGAAACACCATATATTTT
TRBV10-3,.,.,TRBJ2-7,CAVGEMGEQYF,TGTGCCGTAGGGGAGATGGGGGAGCAGTACTTC
TRBV15,TRBD2,.,TRBJ2-3,CATTLSGGEDTQYF,TGTGCCACCACTCTTAGCGGGGGCGAGGATACGCAGTATTTT
TRBV4-1,.,.,TRBJ2-1,CASSPQGAGEYNEQFF,TGCGCCAGCAGCCCCCAGGGGGCGGGGGAGTACAATGAGCAGTTCTTC
TRBV13,.,.,TRBJ1-3,CASSAPGRSGNTIYF,TGTGCCAGCAGCGCCCCAGGGAGGTCTGGAAACACCATATATTTT
TRBV10-2,TRBD2,.,TRBJ2-3,CASSELAGGRSQYF,TGCGCCAGCAGTGAACTAGCGGGGGGGCGTTCGCAGTATTTT
TRBV7-9,.,.,TRBJ2-3,CASSLVTPRTDTQYF,TGTGCCAGCAGCTTAGTTACCCCTCGCACAGATACGCAGTATTTT
TRBV6-6,.,once,TRBJ1-1,CASSLSLGTEAFF,TGTGCCAGCAGTTTGTCCCTGGGCACTGAAGCTTTCTTT
TRBV6-4,TRBD1,.,TRBJ1-1,CASSPRTGVTEAFF,TGTGCCAGCAGTCCCCGGACAGGGGTCACTGAAGCTTTCTTT
TRBV5-1,.,.,TRBJ2-7,CASSLGLSPGQNRYEQYF,TGCGCCAGCAGCTTGGGCCTTAGCCCTGGGCAGAACCGCTACGAGCAGTACTTC
TRBV27,TRBD1,.,TRBJ1-4,CASSLTPSTGANEKLFF,TGTGCCAGCAGTTTAACCCCCTCGACAGGGGCTAATGAAAAACTGTTTTTT
TRBV24-1,.,many,TRBJ1-2,CATSDLQFRNGYTF,TGTGCCACCAGTGATTTGCAGTTCAGGAATGGCTACACCTTC
TRBV27,TRBD1,.,TRBJ2-2,CASSSKGTVNTGELFF,TGTGCCAGCAGTTCTAAAGGGACAGTGAACACCGGGGAGCTGTTTTTT
TRBV7-9,.,.,TRBJ1-4,CASSRGPNEKLFF,TGTGCCAGCAGTAGAGGTCCCAATGAAAAACTGTTTTTT
TRBV7-9,.,.,TRBJ2-2,CASSFPGPGELFF,TGTGCCAGCAGCTTCCCAGGTCCCGGGGAGCTGTTTTTT
TRBV5-4,.,.,TRBJ2-1,CASSSGGPGQEYNEQFF,TGTGCCAGCAGCTCGGGAGGCCCCGGACAGGAGTACAATGAGCAGTTCTTC
TRBV12-3/TRBV12-4,.,.,TRBJ2-5,CASTTGRWETQYF,TGTGCCAGCACCACGGGTCGGTGGGAGACCCAGTACTTC
TRBV11-2,TRBD1,.,TRBJ1-6,CASSLVGTGGFSYNSPLHF,TGTGCCAGCAGCTTAGTGGGGACAGGGGGCTTCTCCTATAATTCACCCCTCCACTTT
TRBV6-1,.,.,TRBJ1-6,CASSADLYGSYNSPLHF,TGTGCCAGCAGTGCCGACCTCTACGGCTCCTATAATTCACCCCTCCACTTT
TRBV3-1/TRBV3-2,TRBD1,.,TRBJ2-1,CASSHMTGGEQFF,TGTGCCAGCAGCCACATGACAGGGGGTGAGCAGTTCTTC
TRBV5-1,.,.,TRBJ2-2,CASRGEVTGELFF,TGCGCCAGCAGAGGGGAAGTCACCGGGGAGCTGTTTTTT
TRBV5-1,.,.,TRBJ1-3,CASSLPSSGNTIYF,TGCGCCAGCAGCTTGCCGAGCTCTGGAAACACCATATATTTT
TRBV5-8,.,.,TRBJ1-2,CASRHVHSYLTGYGYTF,TGTGCCAGCAGACATGTCCACAGTTACCTAACCGGCTATGGCTACACCTTC
TRBV5-4,.,.,TRBJ1-4,CASSLPGDGGNEKLFF,TGTGCCAGCAGCTTGCCGGGGGACGGGGGGAATGAAAAACTGTTTTTT
TRBV6-5,TRBD1,.,TRBJ1-3,CASASWDSSGNTIYF,TGTGCCAGCGCCTCTTGGGACAGTTCTGGAAACACCATATATTTT
TRBV6-5,.,.,TRBJ1-2,CASSYTNQNYGYTF,TGTGCCAGCAGTTACACGAACCAAAACTATGGCTACACCTTC
TRBV7-9,.,.,TRBJ1-1,CASSLQGNMNTEAFF,TGTGCCAGCAGCTTACAGGGAAACATGAACACTGAAGCTTTCTTT
TRBV11-2,.,.,TRBJ1-1,CASSLRFLPNAEAFF,TGTGCCAGCAGCTTAAGGTTTCTCCCAAACGCTGAAGCTTTCTTT
TRBV3-1/TRBV3-2,TRBD2,.,TRBJ2-2,CASQSGGALGDGELFF,TGTGCCAGCCAGAGCGGGGGGGCCTTAGGTGACGGGGAGCTGTTTTTT
TRBV12-3/TRBV12-4,.,.,TRBJ1-2,CASGVRRDYGYTF,TGTGCCAGCGGGGTACGCCGTGACTATGGCTACACCTTC
TRBV19,.,.,TRBJ1-5,CASSMGGYQPQHF,TGTGCCAGTAGTATGGGGGGCTATCAGCCCCAGCATTTT
TRBV11-2,.,.,TRBJ1-3,CASSLDGASSGNTIYF,TGTGCCAGCAGCTTAGACGGCGCAAGCTCTGGAAACACCATATATTTT
TRBV27,.,.,TRBJ1-1,CASSLGVGSTEAFF,TGTGCCAGCAGTTTGGGGGTAGGGAGCACTGAAGCTTTCTTT
TRBV2,TRBD1,.,TRBJ1-3,CASSEVLGQGLNTIYF,TGTGCCAGCAGTGAAGTCCTTGGACAGGGTCTCAACACCATATATTTT
TRBV13,.,.,TRBJ2-7,CASSPLRQNSYEQYF,TGTGCCAGCAGCCCATTGCGTCAGAACTCCTACGAGCAGTACTTC